This T cell receptor beta chain was observed in a study of shared clonotypes between healthy human individuals (TCRdb year 2020). With respect to the entire study: The cohort comprised two women and a few men aged 18 to 49 years. For each donor, three plates each were used for CD4 naive and CD4 memory, two plates were used for CD8 naive, and one plate was used for CD8 memory. To estimate repertoire size and how much clonotype sharing occurs between individuals, the study deeply sequenced the blood TCR repertoires of a handful of healthy adults. To increase sequencing depth and limit assay-specific biases, TCR repertoire library preparation and sequencing were carried out by different laboratories using diverse techniques. Leukapheresis yielded between about 0.94 and 9 billion PBMCs per donor.

For CDR1 and CDR2, the germline V gene (reference sequence) lists SGHNT and YYREEE. V is clipped by 4 bases and J by 14 bases, and the sequence between their germline boundaries is 21 bases long. From the cysteine up to the phenylalanine, the CDR3 has a length of 13 residues. Only the CDR3 part of the read is kept: 39 bases, read in frame from the first base. Points the paper makes about the study in general: Sharing across a few donors was observed for approximately 5% of naive CD4, about 4% of naive CD8, 2% to 2.5% of memory CD4, and around 0.42% of memory CD8 clonotypes. Because the study included a small number of donors, the genetic and exposure-history diversity represented was limited. Rarefaction of sorted-subset datasets indicated incomplete sequencing despite the large sequencing depth. Clonotypes shared by all four sorted-subset donors showed higher generation probabilities than non-shared clonotypes. Pairwise subsampling led to the expectation that sequencing depth would affect the degree of clonotype sharing among donors. Naive subsets generally had larger estimated clonotype richness than memory subsets did. Sampling was restricted to blood, and TCR repertoires in tissues likely differ from the TCR repertoires found in blood.

CD8 naive samples were CD45RO-negative cells positively selected for CCR7, giving a CD45RA+CCR7+ population that excluded TemRA cells. The donors were healthy, HIV-negative adults who had no recently reported acute infections or vaccinations. Every donor was a Caucasian adult residing in Nashville, Tennessee, USA. Blood was collected by leukapheresis, and PBMCs were isolated by Ficoll-Histopaque density gradient centrifugation and then cryopreserved in liquid nitrogen vapor phase. Purity and quantity of every magnetically sorted T cell population were checked by analytical flow cytometry. Genomic DNA was isolated from each sorted fraction and quantified by UV absorbance on a Nanodrop 2000c. Using the deep immunoSEQ assay, multiplex PCR amplified TCR CDR3 regions from genomic DNA. For each cell subset, the extracted genomic DNA was distributed evenly across all wells of several immunoSEQ 96-well plates, and each plate served as one replicate. Each replicate PCR for sorted subsets received around 200 ng genomic DNA, equal to about 30,000 T cell genomes. Purified libraries were measured with a Qubit 3.0 fluorometer, size-checked on a Bioanalyzer 2100, and measured again with the KAPA Library Quantification kit. Every immunoSEQ 96-well plate was sequenced on a separate single-read 150-cycle Illumina NextSeq 550 flow cell. On the study's bioinformatics: Because the immunoSEQ output included only junctional sequences and no quality scores, the filtering could not be the same as the filtering used for full-length reads. Sequences were annotated with PyIR, a Python wrapper for IgBLAST v1.9, using IMGT germline references to assign V/J genes and CDR3. Reads with weak V/J assignments (E-value above 1e-6), missing CDR3, stop codons, out-of-frame junctions, or ambiguous translated residues were removed. V3J clonotypes were defined as sequences sharing the same inferred V gene, J gene, and CDR3 amino acid sequence. Percentage overlap between repertoires was calculated by dividing the number of shared unique clonotypes by the size of the smaller repertoire. Three approaches were used to assess repertoire richness: RTK rarefaction, the Chao1 estimator, and Recon v2.1 estimates of unobserved clonotypes. Generation probabilities were computed with OLGA for all TCRbeta clonotypes obtained by the gDNA method from four donors. Entries here come from immuneACCESS through TCRdb and include only in-frame sequences with V and J called. Some clones fail to appear in such tables; in the studies checked, an unresolved V gene covers under half of the shortfall, and the cause of the remainder is unknown. V, J and clone size were drawn from that table, and D and trimming were deduced from the DNA. The sample data list about 750,000 clones, and more than 85% of these were observed just once. Around 24% of the sample is held by the ten biggest clonotypes.

Concerning this clone: The antigen it binds to is not known. Qualities for individual bases were not recorded, and no much larger clone is one base off.

The clonotype was recovered from a man aged 25-45 years in good health. Material for sequencing was naive CD8+ T cells sorted from blood. Reading the label with the study, this specimen's cell subset or site is: CD45RA+CCR7+. The chain was built from TRBV5-4 and TRBJ1-2; the D gene cannot be resolved reliably. The DNA sequence is as follows: TGTGCCAGCAGCCTCAATGCCTGGCAGGCTCAGACCTTC. This sequence encodes CASSLNAWQAQTF.